This T cell receptor (beta chain) was captured in a study of cytomegalovirus exposure and HLA in healthy donors. This CDR3 has 14 residues. The V gene's germline CDR1 is SGHTA and CDR2 FQGNSA. V shed 3 bases and J 4 bases; nucleotides not matched to a gene: 4. Study-level findings and limits: Specificity of three CMV-associated chains for CMV antigens was verified in vitro. Most observed TCR sequences were rare, whereas some public TCRs were detected in many donors.

Assay used: immunoSEQ multiplex PCR; TCRdb lists only in-frame clones, some missing. The sample includes 150,000 to 200,000 clones, around nine tenths of them seen just once. Note on this clone: No antigen is known for it.

The specimen was PBMCs. This clonotype originated in a young woman in good health and CMV-seropositive. This chain connects TRBV7-2 to TRBJ2-3; 7 bases match TRBD2. The CDR3 sequence: CASSLGGTPDTQYF. In DNA form, the CDR3 reads TGTGCCAGCAGCTTGGGGGGGACTCCAGATACGCAGTATTTT.